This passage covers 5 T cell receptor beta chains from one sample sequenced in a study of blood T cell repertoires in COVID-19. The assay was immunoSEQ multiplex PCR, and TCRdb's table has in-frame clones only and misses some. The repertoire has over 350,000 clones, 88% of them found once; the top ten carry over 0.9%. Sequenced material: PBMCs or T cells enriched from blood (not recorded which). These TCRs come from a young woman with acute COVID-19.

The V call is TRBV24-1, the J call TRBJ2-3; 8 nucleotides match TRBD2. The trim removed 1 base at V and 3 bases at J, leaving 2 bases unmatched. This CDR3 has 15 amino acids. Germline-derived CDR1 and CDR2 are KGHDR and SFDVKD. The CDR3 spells CATSDLTGGTDTQYF. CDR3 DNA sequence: TGTGCCACCAGTGATTTAACGGGGGGGACAGATACGCAGTATTTT.

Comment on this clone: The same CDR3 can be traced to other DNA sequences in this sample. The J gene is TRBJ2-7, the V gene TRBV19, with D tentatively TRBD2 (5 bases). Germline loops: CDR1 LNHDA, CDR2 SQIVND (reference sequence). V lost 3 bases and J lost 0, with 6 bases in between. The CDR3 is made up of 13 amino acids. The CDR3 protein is CASSIRDSYEQYF. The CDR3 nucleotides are TGTGCCAGTAGTATCCGGGACTCCTACGAGCAGTACTTC.

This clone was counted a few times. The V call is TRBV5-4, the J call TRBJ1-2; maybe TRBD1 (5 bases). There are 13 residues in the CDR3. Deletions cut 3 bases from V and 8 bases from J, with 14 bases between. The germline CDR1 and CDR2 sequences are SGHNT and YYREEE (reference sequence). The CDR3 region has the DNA TGTGCCAGCAGCTCCCCTACGGGGGGGGGCTACACCTTC. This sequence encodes CASSSPTGGGYTF.

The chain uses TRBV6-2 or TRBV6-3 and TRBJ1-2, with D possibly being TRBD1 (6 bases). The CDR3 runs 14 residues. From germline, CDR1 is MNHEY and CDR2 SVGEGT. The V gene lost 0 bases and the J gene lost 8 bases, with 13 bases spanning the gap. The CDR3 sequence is CASSYSEQGRGYTF. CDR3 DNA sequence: TGTGCCAGCAGTTACTCAGAACAGGGCAGAGGCTACACCTTC.

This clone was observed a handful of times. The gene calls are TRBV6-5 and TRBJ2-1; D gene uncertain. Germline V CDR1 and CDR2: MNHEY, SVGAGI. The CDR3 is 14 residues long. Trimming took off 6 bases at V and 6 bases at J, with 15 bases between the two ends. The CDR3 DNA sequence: TGTGCCAGCAGCCCGACGCTAGTAGGCAATGAGCAGTTCTTC. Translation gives CASSPTLVGNEQFF.